A single sample gave rise to the 16 T cell receptor beta chains below, sequenced in a study of T cell repertoires in cytomegalovirus infection (dated by TCRdb to between 2018 and 2021). Sequencing used an Illumina HiSeq 1500. The public sequencing data were trimmed at Q25 with fastp and processed into clonotypes with MiXCR by TCRdb, which kept only in-frame beta chains. CDR3 protein sequences are deduplicated, and each keeps its most common genes and DNA. The sample table lists fewer than 700,000 distinct CDR3 sequences, approximately 25% of them with a count of one. Approximately 8% of the sample lies in the top ten. Material: CD8+ T cells from PBMCs. These receptors were obtained from a human donor in good health (CMV status not recorded). Some clones in this sample may be carry-over from other donors' samples.

This clonotype was counted at least ten times. This chain joins TRBV12-3 or TRBV12-4 and TRBJ1-1; weak D call: TRBD1 (5 bases). Trimming stripped 3 bases from V and 3 bases from J, with 8 bases between. This CDR3 contains 13 residues. CDR3 region: CASSLGDHTEAFF. The CDR3 DNA reads TGTGCCAGCAGTTTGGGGGATCACACTGAAGCTTTCTTT.

V gene TRBV28 combines with J gene TRBJ2-7; D ambiguous. Trimming took off 6 bases at V and 0 bases at J, with 15 bases between the two ends. The CDR3 is made up of 15 amino acids. From germline, CDR1 is MDHEN and CDR2 SYDVKM. DNA of the CDR3: TGTGCCAGCAGACCTCTAGGAGACACCTCCTACGAGCAGTACGTC. Its protein is CASRPLGDTSYEQYV.

Note on this clonotype: Given a much more abundant clone one base away, this may be a read error. V gene TRBV11-3 combines with J gene TRBJ2-1, with D possibly TRBD2 on 6 matching bases. This CDR3 has 15 amino acids. Germline assignment: CDR1 SGHNT and CDR2 YENEEA. CDR3 loop: CANSSRDLAYNEQFF. The CDR3 bases are TGTGCCAACAGCTCCCGGGACTTGGCCTACAATGAGCAGTTCTTC.

V is TRBV18 and J is TRBJ2-7, with D possibly matching TRBD1 (5 bases). Germline CDR1 is KGHSH and CDR2 is LQKENI. V was pared by 2 bases and J by 7 bases, with 12 bases between. The CDR3 length is 13 residues. CDR3 in amino acids: CASSPEGVREQYV. The CDR3, as DNA: TGTGCCAGCTCACCAGAAGGGGTACGGGAGCAGTACGTC.

The rearrangement joins TRBV27 to TRBJ2-7; D assignment may be TRBD1 or TRBD2 (6 bases each). The V end was cut by 10 bases, the J end by 2 bases, with 12 bases between. This CDR3 region has 12 residues. The germline CDR1 and CDR2 sequences are MNHEY and SMNVEV (reference sequence). The CDR3 coding sequence is TGTGCCACCAAGGGGGGAACCTACGAGCAGTACTTC. This encodes CATKGGTYEQYF.

A remark on this clonotype: This sequence may be a read error, since a much larger clone differs from it by one base. The chain uses TRBV7-2 and TRBJ1-6, with a tentative D call TRBD1 (5 bases). This CDR3 has 14 amino acids. Germline V gene sequence: CDR1 SGHTA, CDR2 FQGNSA. CDR3 sequence (DNA): TGTGTCAGCATCGATAGCGGGACCTATTCACCCCTCCACTTT. Protein: CVSIDSGTYSPLHF.

This clonotype came up once. The gene calls are TRBV5-1 and TRBJ2-1, with a weak D call TRBD1 (5 bases). This CDR3 has 13 residues. The germline gives CDR1 SGHRS, CDR2 YFSETQ. V was shortened by 6 bases and J by 7 bases, with 14 bases between the two germline ends. The DNA of the CDR3 is TGCGCCAGCAAGGGGCCCCTAAGAAATGAGCAGTTCTTC. Protein product: CASKGPLRNEQFF.

CDR3 DNA sequence: TGCAGCGTCACAGCCTACGGGGACGAGCAGTACTTC. It yields the protein CSVTAYGDEQYF. J is TRBJ2-7 and V is TRBV29-1; D is possibly TRBD2 (5 bases). The V end was cut by 6 bases, the J end by 5 bases, with 14 bases between. The CDR3 length is 12 residues. Germline CDR1 SQVTM, CDR2 ANQGSEA.

This clonotype came up many times. This sequence joins TRBV7-8 and TRBJ2-3; possible D gene TRBD2, 5 bases. Trimming took 4 bases from V and 6 from J, leaving 17 bases between them. Germline V lookup: CDR1 SGHVS, CDR2 FQNEAQ. The CDR3 totals 15 residues. The CDR3 region is CASSSTRGSFDTQYF. The DNA of the CDR3 is TGTGCCAGCAGCTCTACTAGAGGTTCGTTTGATACGCAGTATTTT.

This clonotype was seen at least ten times. This chain joins TRBV7-2 and TRBJ2-4, with a weak D call TRBD2 (6 bases). Between the trimmed V and J ends, which lost 2 bases and 0 bases, there was a span of 14 bases. This CDR3 spans 17 amino acids. Per the germline V gene, CDR1 is SGHTA and CDR2 is FQGNSA. The CDR3 protein is CASSLNGGSVAKNIQYF. The CDR3 DNA reads as TGTGCCAGCAGCTTAAACGGGGGATCGGTAGCCAAAAACATTCAGTACTTC.

This sequence joins TRBV7-3 and TRBJ2-1; TRBD2 matches at 12 bases. The junction had 15 bases not matched to a gene; V was cut back by 2 bases and J by 10 bases. In germline, CDR1 is SGHTA, CDR2 FQGTGA. The CDR3 covers 18 residues. CDR3 protein: CASSLGTSGFLPSGEQFF. The CDR3, as DNA: TGTGCCAGCAGCTTAGGGACTAGCGGGTTTCTCCCTTCTGGGGAGCAGTTCTTC.

The genes are TRBV18 and TRBJ2-1; 7 bases are shared with TRBD1. Per the germline V gene, CDR1 is KGHSH and CDR2 is LQKENI. The CDR3 runs 12 residues. V shed 8 bases, J shed 12 bases, and the junction held 10 bases outside the gene matches. CDR3 sequence reads: CASLGDSLGQFF. The CDR3 bases are TGTGCCAGCCTGGGGGACAGCTTGGGGCAGTTCTTC.

This clonotype was counted only a few times. CDR3 in amino acids: CASSSNFYSNQPQHF. The CDR3 DNA sequence: TGTGCCAGCAGCTCTAACTTTTATAGCAATCAGCCCCAGCATTTT. This rearrangement joins TRBV5-6 to TRBJ1-5; no clear D. Germline CDR1 SGHDT, CDR2 YYEEEE. The CDR3 is 15 amino acids. The V and J ends lost 3 bases and 0 bases respectively, with 10 bases between them.

The table lists this clonotype with a few counts. V gene TRBV9 combines with J gene TRBJ1-5; D unresolved. CDR3 length: 14 amino acids. Germline values: CDR1 SGDLS, CDR2 YYNGEE. V was cut by 0 bases and J by 7 bases, with 11 bases left in between. The CDR3 loop reads CASSVAGSGQPQHF. DNA for the CDR3: TGTGCCAGCAGCGTAGCCGGGTCGGGCCAGCCCCAGCATTTT. Supplemented by reference TRBV9 and TRBJ1-5, the full variable domain reads DSGVTQTPKHLITATGQRVTLRCSPRSGDLSVYWYQQSLDQGLQFLIQYYNGEERAKGNILERFSAQQFPDLHSELNLSSLELGDSALYFCASSVAGSGQPQHFGDGTRLSIL.

This clonotype has more than one count but fewer than ten. The junction and the germline gene differ at one end; a read error may be behind it. The CDR3 here is CASSHGLAGDEF. In nucleotides, the CDR3 is TGTGCCAGCAGCCATGGACTAGCGGGGGACGAATTC. This sequence joins TRBV5-6 and TRBJ2-4; 13 nucleotides agree with TRBD2. From germline, CDR1 is SGHDT and CDR2 YYEEEE. The CDR3 covers 12 residues.

The table lists this clonotype with a few counts. V and J are TRBV6-2 or TRBV6-3 and TRBJ1-5, with TRBD1 matching over 9 bases. This CDR3 spans 15 amino acids. Looked up from germline, CDR1 is MNHEY and CDR2 is SVGEGT. V shed 7 bases, J shed 7 bases, and the junction held 11 bases outside the gene matches. CDR3 residues: CASTTRDRARQPQHF. DNA for the CDR3: TGTGCCAGCACCACCCGGGACAGGGCTAGACAGCCCCAGCATTTT.